This TCR beta chain was retrieved from a study of CD4 T cells in relation to SARS-CoV-2 and coronaviruses. Study summary: ViraFEST: approximately 10-day antigen culture of PBMCs, then TCR beta CDR3 sequencing.

For this clone: What it binds is not known.

The assay was immunoSEQ multiplex PCR, and TCRdb's table has in-frame clones only and misses some. The repertoire holds 20,000 to 25,000 clones, with 70% to 85% as singletons. Study-wide points: Crossreactive clones expanded significantly less to SARS-CoV-2 than monoreactive clones. About 65% of donors had memory CD4+ clonotypes crossrecognizing SARS-CoV-2 and common cold coronavirus spike. Samples before the pandemic and after infection were not matched within any donor.

CD4+ T cells from unexposed donors were obtained before the COVID-19 pandemic (2011-2018). The cells were cultured for 10 days before CD4+ T cells were isolated. The CDR3 sequence is 15 residues long. Trimming took 0 bases from V and 4 from J, leaving 13 bases between them. Germline V gene lookup returns CDR1 SGHRS and CDR2 YFSETQ. The rearrangement uses TRBV5-1 and TRBJ2-5, with D maybe TRBD2 (7 bases). Sequenced sample: CD4+ T cells from PBMCs, cultured in vitro. This TCR was recovered from a human donor in good health. The CDR3 loop is CASSLVGGGRETQYF. In DNA form, the CDR3 reads TGCGCCAGCAGCTTGGTAGGGGGGGGGAGAGAGACCCAGTACTTC.